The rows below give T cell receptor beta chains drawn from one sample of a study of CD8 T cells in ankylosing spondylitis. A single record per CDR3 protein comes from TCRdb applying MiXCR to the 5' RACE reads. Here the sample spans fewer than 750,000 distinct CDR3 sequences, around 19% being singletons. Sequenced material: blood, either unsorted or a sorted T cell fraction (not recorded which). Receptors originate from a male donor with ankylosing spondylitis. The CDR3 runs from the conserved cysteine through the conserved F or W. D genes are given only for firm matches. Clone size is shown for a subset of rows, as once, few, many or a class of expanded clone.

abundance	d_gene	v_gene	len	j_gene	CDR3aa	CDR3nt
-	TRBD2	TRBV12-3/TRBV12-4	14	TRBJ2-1	CATQGTSGYNEQFF	TGTGCCACCCAAGGGACTAGCGGGTACAATGAGCAGTTCTTC
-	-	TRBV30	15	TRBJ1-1	CACHYLDTGHTEAFF	TGTGCCTGTCATTATTTGGACACGGGACACACTGAAGCTTTCTTT
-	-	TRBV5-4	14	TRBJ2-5	CASSGPGGQETQYF	TGTGCCAGCAGCGGCCCGGGGGGCCAGGAGACCCAGTACTTC
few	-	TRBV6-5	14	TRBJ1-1	CASSYKRGGESAFF	TGTGCCAGCAGTTACAAGAGGGGGGGGGAGTCGGCTTTCTTT
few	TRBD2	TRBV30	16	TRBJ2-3	CAWSVGRGGRTDTQYF	TGTGCCTGGAGTGTTGGACGGGGGGGCCGTACAGATACGCAGTATTTT
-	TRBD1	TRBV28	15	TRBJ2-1	CASSSWDSSYNEQFF	TGTGCCAGCAGTTCCTGGGACAGCTCCTACAATGAGCAGTTCTTC
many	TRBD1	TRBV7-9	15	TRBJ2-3	CASSPDRDPSDTQYF	TGTGCCAGCAGCCCCGACAGGGATCCCTCAGATACGCAGTATTTT
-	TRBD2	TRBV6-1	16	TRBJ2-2	CASSVAAGGAAGELFF	TGTGCCAGCAGTGTTGCGGCGGGGGGCGCAGCCGGGGAGCTGTTTTTT
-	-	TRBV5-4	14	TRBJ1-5	CASSLRGDNQPQHF	TGTGCCAGCAGCTTGAGGGGGGACAATCAGCCCCAGCATTTT
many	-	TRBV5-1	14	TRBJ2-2	CASVGGTAGGELFF	TGCGCCAGCGTCGGAGGGACGGCCGGCGGGGAGCTGTTTTTT
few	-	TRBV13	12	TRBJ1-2	CASRGQHYGYTF	TGTGCCAGCAGAGGACAGCACTATGGCTACACCTTC
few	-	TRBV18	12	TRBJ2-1	CASSPQDNEQFF	TGTGCCAGCAGCCCACAGGACAATGAGCAGTTCTTC
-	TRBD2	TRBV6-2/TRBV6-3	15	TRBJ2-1	CASSYGAGEGNEQFF	TGTGCCAGCAGTTACGGGGCGGGAGAGGGCAATGAGCAGTTCTTC
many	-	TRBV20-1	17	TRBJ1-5	CSARDAGDLASNQPQHF	TGCAGTGCTAGAGATGCGGGGGATCTGGCTAGCAATCAGCCCCAGCATTTT
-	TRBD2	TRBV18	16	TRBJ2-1	CASSRRTSGGGDEQFF	TGTGCCAGCTCACGAAGGACTAGCGGGGGTGGTGATGAGCAGTTCTTC
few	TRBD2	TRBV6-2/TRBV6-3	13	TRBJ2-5	CASSRGVQETQYF	TGTGCCAGTTCGCGGGGGGTCCAAGAGACCCAGTACTTC
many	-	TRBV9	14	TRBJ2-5	CASSGGQRQETQYF	TGTGCCAGCAGCGGTGGACAGCGCCAAGAGACCCAGTACTTC
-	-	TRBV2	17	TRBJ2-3	CASSVSIFQGRTDTQYF	TGTGCCAGCAGTGTCTCGATCTTCCAGGGTCGCACAGATACGCAGTATTTT
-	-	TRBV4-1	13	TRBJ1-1	CASSQDSPGVAFF	TGCGCCAGCAGCCAAGATTCACCGGGGGTAGCTTTCTTT
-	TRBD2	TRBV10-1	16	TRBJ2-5	CASSPIAGDRQETQYF	TGCGCCAGCAGCCCAATAGCGGGGGACCGCCAAGAGACCCAGTACTTC
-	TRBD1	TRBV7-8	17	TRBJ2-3	CASSQNQGQSSTDTQYF	TGTGCCAGCAGCCAGAACCAGGGACAGAGTAGCACAGATACGCAGTATTTT
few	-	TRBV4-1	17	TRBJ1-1	CASSQGQARGRNTEAFF	TGCGCCAGCAGCCAAGGGCAGGCGAGGGGTAGGAACACTGAAGCTTTCTTT
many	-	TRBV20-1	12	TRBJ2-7	CSAKGRNYEQYF	TGCAGTGCCAAGGGACGGAACTACGAGCAGTACTTC
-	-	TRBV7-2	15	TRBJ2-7	CASSRVGQSQAEQYF	TGTGCCAGCAGCCGAGTAGGGCAGTCCCAGGCCGAGCAGTACTTC
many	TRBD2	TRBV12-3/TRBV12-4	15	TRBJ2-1	CASSPLLAGNNEQFF	TGTGCCAGCAGTCCACTACTAGCGGGAAACAATGAGCAGTTCTTC
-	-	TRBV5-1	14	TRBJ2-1	CASPQGGGNNEQFF	TGCGCCAGCCCTCAGGGGGGGGGCAACAATGAGCAGTTCTTC
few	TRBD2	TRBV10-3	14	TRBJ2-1	CAIGTSGSVNEQFF	TGTGCCATCGGGACTAGCGGGAGTGTTAATGAGCAGTTCTTC
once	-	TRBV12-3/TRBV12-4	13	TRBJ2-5	CASSFGATETQYF	TGTGCCAGCAGTTTCGGGGCAACAGAGACCCAGTACTTC
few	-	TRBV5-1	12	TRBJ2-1	CASRTGLAEQFF	TGCGCCAGCAGGACTGGACTGGCTGAGCAGTTCTTC